This T cell receptor beta chain was identified during a study of T cell repertoires in cytomegalovirus infection (dated by TCRdb to about 2019). Some background on the complete study: Alongside well-studied HLA-B-restricted epitopes, the peptide stimulations were aimed at recently identified HLA-C-restricted CMV epitopes, whose presentation resists viral immunomodulation. Donor HLA type was relevant to the analysis, as public TCR beta signatures indicated carriage of CMV infection together with the matching HLA type.

What the study reported, not specific to this receptor: Carriers of CMV infection plus the relevant HLA type were discriminated by the cumulative frequency of public TCR beta family members in the study cohort and in an independent approximately 360-donor cohort. In the ex vivo response, HLA-C-restricted CMV-specific TCR beta clonotypes were dominant, and in two of eight donors the single most frequent clonotype came from this HLA-C-restricted group.

This clonotype has at least ten counts. Its antigen is still unknown. Per-base qualities were not stored, and no clone one base away is much larger. The sequencer listed for this sample is Illumina HiSeq 1500. TCRdb reprocessed the public reads (quality trimming at Q25 with fastp, clone calling with MiXCR) and kept in-frame beta chains. Each CDR3 protein appears once, grouped with its most common genes and DNA. The sample table records hundreds of thousands of distinct CDR3 sequences; approximately 42% of these occur just once. The leading ten clones occupy about two fifths of the sample. Reading the label with the study, this specimen's treatment or condition is: in vitro stimulation with specific CMV peptide epitopes to enrich CMV-specific T cells. The clonotype comes from a human donor in good health (CMV status not recorded). Some clones in this sample may be carry-over from other donors' samples. The sample was cultured PBMCs, taken from culture after CMV antigen stimulation.

Read as DNA, the sequence is TGTGCCAGCAGCACGCTCTCTAGGGATACGCAGTATTTT. The encoded protein is CASSTLSRDTQYF. The V and J genes are TRBV7-8 and TRBJ2-3; there is no confident call for the D gene. From the germline V gene, CDR1 is SGHVS and CDR2 is FQNEAQ. V and J are truncated by 5 bases and 6 bases respectively, leaving an intervening sequence of 12 bases. Inclusive of the bounding cysteine and phenylalanine, the CDR3 is 13 residues long. Just the 39-base CDR3 DNA is kept, in frame starting at base 1.